The 19 T cell receptor beta chains listed next were all sequenced from one sample in a study of T cell responses to AZD1222 COVID-19 vaccine. TCRdb's table, derived via immunoSEQ multiplex PCR, lists solely in-frame clones and lacks some. The data contain 130,000 or so clones, about 91% of them singletons. The material sequenced was peripheral blood, taken 28 days after the second AZD1222 dose. The receptors shown here come from an adult who received the AZD1222 COVID-19 vaccine.

This sequence joins TRBV3-1 (or the pseudogene TRBV3-2) and TRBJ2-3, with TRBD2 matching 11 bases. The CDR3 is 17 amino acids. The junction had 8 bases not matched to a gene; V was cut back by 4 bases and J by 2 bases. CDR1 and CDR2 (germline): LGHDT, YNNKEL (reference sequence). The CDR3 coding sequence is TGTGCCAGCAGCCCAATATTAGCGGGAGGGTACACAGATACGCAGTATTTT. This gives the protein CASSPILAGGYTDTQYF.

This clone was detected only once. The chain has TRBV14 and TRBJ1-2, with D unclear. Germline values: CDR1 SGHDN, CDR2 FVKESK. The ends were cut back, 4 bases at V and 3 bases at J, with 9 bases in the middle. The CDR3 has 13 residues. The CDR3 reads CASSPAVDYGYTF. CDR3 in DNA: TGTGCCAGCAGCCCGGCAGTGGACTATGGCTACACCTTC.

The V gene is TRBV10-3, the J gene TRBJ1-3; D ambiguous. V was trimmed by 0 bases and J by 0 bases, leaving 15 bases between them. This CDR3 contains 18 residues. Germline V lookup: CDR1 ENHRY, CDR2 SYGVKD. The CDR3, as DNA: TGTGCCATCAGTGAGTCGATGAGTATCCAGCGCTCTGGAAACACCATATATTTT. It specifies CAISESMSIQRSGNTIYF.

V usage is TRBV13 and J usage is TRBJ1-2; 7 bases line up with TRBD1. Trimming took 5 bases from V and 4 from J; bases not matched to a gene: 10. CDR1 is PRHDT and CDR2 is FYEKMQ in the germline V gene (reference sequence). CDR3 length: 15 residues. CDR3 sequence (DNA): TGTGCCAGCAGCATCACAGGGGCAGGGTTCTATGGCTACACCTTC. Protein: CASSITGAGFYGYTF.

V gene TRBV29-1 combines with J gene TRBJ1-5; the D is unclear. The CDR3 is 13 residues long. CDR1 and CDR2 (germline): SQVTM, ANQGSEA. V was cut by 4 bases and J by 3 bases, with 10 bases left in between. CDR3 sequence: CSVVQGINQPQHF. The CDR3 nucleotides read TGCAGCGTTGTTCAAGGGATCAATCAGCCCCAGCATTTT.

The rearrangement links TRBV3-1 (or the pseudogene TRBV3-2) to TRBJ1-5, with no clear D. Germline V gives CDR1 LGHDT, CDR2 YNNKEL (reference sequence). Trimming took 0 bases from V and 2 from J, leaving 8 bases between them. The CDR3 spans 15 residues. The CDR3 DNA is TGTGCCAGCAGCCAAGACCATCGAGGCAATCAGCCCCAGCATTTT. Translating it yields CASSQDHRGNQPQHF.

This clone has more than one count but fewer than ten. The chain uses TRBV29-1 and TRBJ1-1; 7 nucleotides agree with TRBD1. Germline-derived CDR1 and CDR2 are SQVTM and ANQGSEA. This CDR3 is 13 amino acids long. The J segment lost 4 bases and the V segment lost 7 bases, leaving 9 bases of the junction unmatched. The CDR3 protein is CSAGDSGGTEAFF. CDR3 bases: TGCAGCGCAGGGGACAGCGGGGGCACTGAAGCTTTCTTT. The entire variable domain, with the rest obtained from reference TRBV29-1 and TRBJ1-1, is as follows: SAVISQKPSRDICQRGTSLTIQCQVDSQVTMMFWYRQQPGQSLTLIATANQGSEATYESGFVIDKFPISRPNLTFSTLTVSNMSPEDSSIYLCSAGDSGGTEAFFGQGTRLTVV.

The chain carries TRBV11-3 and TRBJ1-2, with TRBD1 identical over 9 bases. CDR3 length: 16 amino acids. V lost 0 bases and J lost 3; bases outside the gene matches: 5. Germline V gene lookup returns CDR1 SGHNT and CDR2 YENEEA. The CDR3 protein is CASSLERTGGDYGYTF. DNA for the CDR3: TGTGCCAGCAGCTTAGAGCGAACAGGGGGCGACTATGGCTACACCTTC.

This chain links TRBV7-2 with TRBJ2-3, with D perhaps assigned TRBD1 or TRBD2 (7 bases each). Germline CDR1 SGHTA, CDR2 FQGNSA. The CDR3 length is 15 residues. Deletions cut 5 bases from V and 7 bases from J, with 19 bases between. This chain's CDR3 is CASSTQGGAPHTQYF. In DNA, the CDR3 is TGTGCCAGCAGCACCCAGGGGGGGGCGCCCCATACGCAGTATTTT.

V and J are TRBV11-2 and TRBJ1-6, with TRBD1 as a possible D gene (5 bases). The germline CDR1 and CDR2 sequences are SGHAT and FQNNGV. V dropped 1 base and J dropped 6 bases, with 13 bases sitting between them. The CDR3 is 16 amino acids. Here the CDR3 reads CASSLGRDPLNSPLHF. The CDR3, as DNA: TGTGCCAGCAGCTTAGGCCGGGACCCCCTTAATTCACCCCTCCACTTT. Complete variable domain (other parts from reference TRBV11-2 and TRBJ1-6): EAGVAQSPRYKIIEKRQSVAFWCNPISGHATLYWYQQILGQGPKLLIQFQNNGVVDDSQLPKDRFSAERLKGVDSTLKIQPAKLEDSAVYLCASSLGRDPLNSPLHFGNGTRLTVT.

This clone was observed once. The chain links TRBV7-8 to TRBJ1-2; D is ambiguous. The CDR3 loop spans 15 amino acids. The germline V gene has CDR1 SGHVS and CDR2 FQNEAQ. V lost 0 bases to trimming and J lost 4 bases, with 12 bases between them. The CDR3 reads CASSLAQAGVYGYTF. The CDR3 bases are TGTGCCAGCAGCTTAGCCCAGGCCGGGGTCTATGGCTACACCTTC.

The gene calls are TRBV18 and TRBJ1-6, with no clear D. The CDR3 sequence is 16 residues long. Germline V gene lookup returns CDR1 KGHSH and CDR2 LQKENI. Trimming removed 3 bases at V and 11 bases at J, with 20 bases between. The CDR3 sequence is CASSPATAQSDPPLHF. CDR3 bases: TGTGCCAGCTCACCTGCGACGGCCCAGAGTGATCCACCCCTCCACTTT.

The chain links TRBV19 to TRBJ1-1; 11 nucleotides match TRBD1. J was trimmed by 3 bases and V by 8 bases; bases with no gene match: 8. The CDR3 is 15 residues long. Germline V gene sequence: CDR1 LNHDA, CDR2 SQIVND (reference sequence). The CDR3 spells CASGPGQGGDTEAFF. CDR3 bases: TGTGCCAGTGGACCGGGACAGGGGGGAGACACTGAAGCTTTCTTT.

The gene calls are TRBV6-5 and TRBJ2-7; D perhaps matches TRBD1 (5 bases). Looked up from germline, CDR1 is MNHEY and CDR2 is SVGAGI. Deletions cut 6 bases from V and 2 bases from J, with 11 bases between. There are 13 residues in the CDR3. CDR3 bases: TGTGCCAGCAGCCAACAGGAGCCCTACGAGCAGTACGTC. It yields the protein CASSQQEPYEQYV.

The chain combines TRBV4-3 with TRBJ2-5; 8 bases are a match to TRBD2. CDR3 length equals 18 residues. Germline CDR1 and CDR2: LGHNA and YSLEER. The trim removed 0 bases at V and 4 bases at J, leaving 13 bases unmatched. The CDR3 protein is CASSQDFGGGRYGETQYF. The CDR3 DNA sequence: TGCGCCAGCAGCCAAGATTTTGGGGGCGGGAGGTACGGAGAGACCCAGTACTTC.

This chain joins TRBV18 and TRBJ1-1, with 8 bases matching TRBD1. Germline V CDR1 and CDR2: KGHSH, LQKENI. The CDR3 loop spans 16 amino acids. Trimming took 5 bases from V and 4 from J; bases not matched to a gene: 12. The CDR3 region is CASSWFSTGEATEAFF. The CDR3 coding sequence is TGTGCCAGCTCATGGTTTTCGACAGGGGAGGCCACTGAAGCTTTCTTT.

This chain joins TRBV6-5 and TRBJ2-3, with 8 bases identical to TRBD2. CDR1 is MNHEY, CDR2 SVGAGI, per germline. V lost 6 bases and J lost 2; bases outside the gene matches: 7. CDR3 length equals 15 residues. Here the CDR3 DNA reads TGTGCCAGCAGCCTTGGAGCGGGGGTCACAGATACGCAGTATTTT. The encoded protein is CASSLGAGVTDTQYF.

V is TRBV19 and J is TRBJ1-3; 10 bases line up with TRBD1. Per germline, CDR1 LNHDA and CDR2 SQIVND (reference sequence). The CDR3 has 15 amino acids. V was clipped by 5 bases and J by 4 bases; unmatched bases: 5. CDR3 sequence reads: CASSAETGGGNTIYF. CDR3 DNA: TGTGCCAGTAGTGCCGAGACAGGGGGCGGAAACACCATATATTTT.

This clone was picked up one time. V gene TRBV18 combines with J gene TRBJ1-5; TRBD1 matches 11 bases. CDR1 and CDR2 (germline): KGHSH, LQKENI. The CDR3 covers 13 residues. V gave up 5 bases and J gave up 9 bases; unmatched junction bases: 3. The CDR3 bases are TGTGCCAGCTCAGGGACAGGGGGGCGGCCCCAGCATTTT. Protein product: CASSGTGGRPQHF.